Following are 16 T cell receptor beta chains from one sample sequenced in a study of T cell changes during pregnancy in multiple sclerosis. Sequencing used immunoSEQ multiplex PCR; TCRdb keeps in-frame clones, though not all of them. This repertoire shows some 110,000 clones, around 90% found once; its top ten account for approximately 1.4%. Specimen: peripheral blood, collected in the third trimester of pregnancy. These receptors all come from a female donor with multiple sclerosis, enrolled in a pregnancy study.

The chain has TRBV27 and TRBJ2-7; possible D gene TRBD1, 5 bases. Per the germline V gene, CDR1 is MNHEY and CDR2 is SMNVEV (reference sequence). The ends were cut back, 6 bases at V and 4 bases at J, with 13 bases in the middle. The CDR3 runs to 13 residues. The CDR3 sequence: CASSLGATYEQYF. The CDR3, as DNA: TGTGCCAGCAGCTTAGGGGCGACGTACGAGCAGTACTTC.

The V call is TRBV6-6, the J call TRBJ2-7, with 7 bases aligning to TRBD1. Looked up from germline, CDR1 is MNHNY and CDR2 is SVGAGI (reference sequence). V shed 6 bases, J shed 11 bases, and the junction held 10 bases outside the gene matches. The CDR3 has 12 amino acids. CDR3 nucleotide sequence: TGTGCCAGCAGGACCGAGGACAGGACCAAGTACTTC. It encodes CASRTEDRTKYF.

The chain uses TRBV13 and TRBJ2-7, with 7 bases fitting TRBD2. Germline loops: CDR1 PRHDT, CDR2 FYEKMQ (reference sequence). The CDR3 runs 15 residues. The V and J ends lost 2 bases and 6 bases, in that order; junction bases with no gene match: 10. CDR3 nucleotides: TGTGCCAGCAGCTTACGGCAGACTAGGGAGGGCGAGCAGTACTTC. It is translated as CASSLRQTREGEQYF.

The genes are TRBV28 and TRBJ2-5, with 10 bases fitting TRBD1. The ends lost 6 bases at V and 0 bases at J; junction bases unmatched: 10. In germline, CDR1 is MDHEN, CDR2 SYDVKM. This CDR3 region has 17 residues. Here the CDR3 DNA reads TGTGCCAGCAGAACCGGGACAGGGGATAAGTACCAAGAGACCCAGTACTTC. Its protein product is CASRTGTGDKYQETQYF.

This clone was recorded once. The rearrangement uses TRBV4-2 and TRBJ1-1, with 9 bases lining up with TRBD1. CDR3 length: 15 residues. Germline CDR1 and CDR2: LGHNA and YNFKEQ. Trimming at V came to 4 bases and at J to 4 bases, leaving 7 bases not matched to a gene. The CDR3 region has the DNA TGTGCCAGCAGCCGCCAAAGGACAGGGGCCACTGAAGCTTTCTTT. Its protein product is CASSRQRTGATEAFF.

The V gene is TRBV5-1, the J gene TRBJ2-5; 12 positions agree with TRBD2. This CDR3 contains 16 residues. V was clipped by 2 bases and J by 5 bases; unmatched bases: 7. Germline V gene lookup returns CDR1 SGHRS and CDR2 YFSETQ. CDR3 DNA: TGCGCCAGCAGCTTACGACTAGCGGGAGTCGGGGAGACCCAGTACTTC. As protein: CASSLRLAGVGETQYF.

J is TRBJ2-7 and V is TRBV27; 7 bases align to TRBD1. This CDR3 contains 14 residues. Trimming removed 7 bases from V and 4 bases from J; junction bases left unmatched: 10. The germline CDR1 and CDR2 sequences are MNHEY and SMNVEV (reference sequence). The CDR3 protein is CASTPGTEGYEQYF. The CDR3 coding sequence is TGTGCCAGCACCCCTGGGACAGAGGGTTACGAGCAGTACTTC.

J is TRBJ1-3 and V is TRBV30; possibly TRBD1 for D (6 bases). The CDR3 is 17 residues long. V dropped 4 bases and J dropped 1 base, with 20 bases sitting between them. Germline V gene sequence: CDR1 GTSNPN, CDR2 SVGIG (reference sequence). CDR3 loop: CAWILRGGIGSGNTIYF. CDR3 in DNA: TGTGCCTGGATCCTAAGGGGGGGGATCGGGTCTGGAAACACCATATATTTT.

The V and J genes are TRBV7-9 and TRBJ1-5; D possibly corresponds to TRBD1 (5 bases). Germline V gives CDR1 SEHNR, CDR2 FQNEAQ (reference sequence). The CDR3 consists of 14 residues. Trimming pared 3 bases from V and 7 bases from J, leaving 13 bases between. The CDR3 sequence: CASSFSDGAQPQHF. Written as DNA, the CDR3 is TGTGCCAGCAGCTTCTCTGATGGGGCACAGCCCCAGCATTTT.

This clone appeared a single time. The V and J genes are TRBV27 and TRBJ1-6; D not certain. Germline CDR1 and CDR2: MNHEY and SMNVEV (reference sequence). The V end was cut by 7 bases, the J end by 0 bases, with 10 bases between. The CDR3 totals 15 residues. This CDR3 reads CASTAGGSYNSPLHF. In DNA, the CDR3 is TGTGCCAGCACCGCCGGCGGCTCCTATAATTCACCCCTCCACTTT.

The rearrangement joins TRBV2 to TRBJ2-3; 8 positions agree with TRBD2. The CDR3 is made up of 15 amino acids. V gave up 10 bases and J gave up 7 bases; unmatched junction bases: 16. Germline assignment: CDR1 SNHLY and CDR2 FYNNEI. CDR3 DNA: TGTGCCATTCCGACGGGGGGGCAATCCGGCAATACGCAGTATTTT. The encoded protein is CAIPTGGQSGNTQYF.

V usage is TRBV30 and J usage is TRBJ1-1, with D possibly being TRBD1 (6 bases). The CDR3 totals 16 residues. Germline V gene lookup returns CDR1 GTSNPN and CDR2 SVGIG (reference sequence). Between the trimmed V and J ends, which lost 0 bases and 4 bases, there was a span of 18 bases. This CDR3 is CAWSVLDHREGTEAFF. CDR3 DNA sequence: TGTGCCTGGAGTGTACTAGACCACAGGGAGGGCACTGAAGCTTTCTTT.

This clone was recorded only once. The chain is built from TRBV7-9 and TRBJ1-5; 7 nucleotides line up with TRBD1. The germline gives CDR1 SEHNR, CDR2 FQNEAQ (reference sequence). The CDR3 spans 14 residues. After removal of 9 bases from V and 1 base from J, the junction contained 6 bases not matched to a gene. The CDR3: CASSQGGSNQPQHF. The CDR3 DNA is TGTGCCAGTTCGCAGGGGGGCAGCAATCAGCCCCAGCATTTT.

This clone has a single count. The chain uses TRBV7-2 and TRBJ1-2; a possible D gene is TRBD1 (5 bases). The CDR3 length is 13 residues. Germline V lookup: CDR1 SGHTA, CDR2 FQGNSA. The V end lost 2 bases, the J end lost 8 bases, and 12 bases lay between the germline ends. The CDR3 DNA reads TGTGCCAGCAGCTTACTGGGGCAGCCCGGCTACACCTTC. As protein: CASSLLGQPGYTF.

The J gene is TRBJ2-5, the V gene TRBV19, with 8 bases aligning to TRBD2. CDR1 is LNHDA, CDR2 SQIVND, per germline (reference sequence). Unmatched junction bases numbered 17, after V lost 5 bases and J lost 6 bases. The CDR3 sequence is 17 residues long. The CDR3 sequence is CASSFGVREGKGKTQYF. CDR3 coding DNA: TGTGCCAGTAGTTTCGGGGTACGGGAGGGAAAAGGAAAGACCCAGTACTTC.

V gene TRBV6-4 combines with J gene TRBJ1-3, with no clear D. The CDR3 contains 14 residues. Trimming pared 7 bases from V and 0 bases from J, leaving 10 bases between. CDR1 MRHNA and CDR2 SNTAGT come from the germline V gene. The CDR3 sequence is CASNPPSSGNTIYF. As DNA, the CDR3 is TGTGCCAGCAATCCCCCCAGCTCTGGAAACACCATATATTTT.